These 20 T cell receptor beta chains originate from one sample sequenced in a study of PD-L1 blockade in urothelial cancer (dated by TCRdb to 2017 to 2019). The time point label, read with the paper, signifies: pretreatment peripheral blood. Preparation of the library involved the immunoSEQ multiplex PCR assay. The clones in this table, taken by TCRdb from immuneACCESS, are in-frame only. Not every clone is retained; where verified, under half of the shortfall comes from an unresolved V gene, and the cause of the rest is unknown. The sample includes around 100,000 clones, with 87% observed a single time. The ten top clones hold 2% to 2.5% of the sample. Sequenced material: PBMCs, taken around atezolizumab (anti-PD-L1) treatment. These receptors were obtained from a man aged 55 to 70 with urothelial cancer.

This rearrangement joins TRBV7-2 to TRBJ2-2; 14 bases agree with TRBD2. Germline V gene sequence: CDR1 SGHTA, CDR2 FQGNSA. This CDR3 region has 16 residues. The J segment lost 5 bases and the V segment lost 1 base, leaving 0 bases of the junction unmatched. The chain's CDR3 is CASSLGTSGRTGELFF. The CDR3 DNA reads TGTGCCAGCAGCTTAGGGACTAGCGGGAGGACCGGGGAGCTGTTTTTT.

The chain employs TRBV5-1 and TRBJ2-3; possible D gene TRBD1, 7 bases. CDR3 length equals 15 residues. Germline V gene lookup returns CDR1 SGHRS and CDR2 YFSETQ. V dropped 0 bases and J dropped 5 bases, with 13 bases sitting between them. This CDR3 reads CASSLGQGGQDTQYF. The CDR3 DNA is TGCGCCAGCAGCTTGGGACAGGGAGGACAAGATACGCAGTATTTT.

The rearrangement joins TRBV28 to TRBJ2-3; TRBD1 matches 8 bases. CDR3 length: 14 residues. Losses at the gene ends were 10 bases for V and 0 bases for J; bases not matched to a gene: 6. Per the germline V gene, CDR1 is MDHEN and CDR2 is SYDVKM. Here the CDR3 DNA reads TGTGCCACCGGAGACAGGGGTAGCACAGATACGCAGTATTTT. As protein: CATGDRGSTDTQYF.

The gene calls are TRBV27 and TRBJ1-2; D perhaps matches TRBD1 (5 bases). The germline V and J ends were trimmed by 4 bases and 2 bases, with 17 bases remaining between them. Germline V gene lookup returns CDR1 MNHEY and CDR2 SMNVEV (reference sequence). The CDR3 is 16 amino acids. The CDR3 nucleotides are TGTGCCAGCAGTTCGGTTCGGGACTTGATGAACTATGGCTACACCTTC. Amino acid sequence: CASSSVRDLMNYGYTF.

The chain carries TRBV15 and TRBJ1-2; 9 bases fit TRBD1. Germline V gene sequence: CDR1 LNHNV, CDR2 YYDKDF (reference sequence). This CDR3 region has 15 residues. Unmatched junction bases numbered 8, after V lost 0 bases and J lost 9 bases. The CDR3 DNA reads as TGTGCCACCAGCAGAGATAGGAGGACAGGGGAGAGCTACACCTTC. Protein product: CATSRDRRTGESYTF. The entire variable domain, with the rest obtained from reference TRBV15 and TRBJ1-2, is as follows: DAMVIQNPRYQVTQFGKPVTLSCSQTLNHNVMYWYQQKSSQAPKLLFHYYDKDFNNEADTPDNFQSRRPNTSFCFLDIRSPGLGDTAMYLCATSRDRRTGESYTFGSGTRLTVV.

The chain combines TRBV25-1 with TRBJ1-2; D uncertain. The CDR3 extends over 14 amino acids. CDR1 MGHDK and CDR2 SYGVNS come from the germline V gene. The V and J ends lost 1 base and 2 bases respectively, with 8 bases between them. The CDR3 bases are TGTGCCAGCAGTGAATCAGGCTTAAACTATGGCTACACCTTC. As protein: CASSESGLNYGYTF.

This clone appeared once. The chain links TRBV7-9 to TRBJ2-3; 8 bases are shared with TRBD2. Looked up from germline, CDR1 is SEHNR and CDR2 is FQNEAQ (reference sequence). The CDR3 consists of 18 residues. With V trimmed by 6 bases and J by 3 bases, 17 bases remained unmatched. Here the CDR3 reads CASRPTGGAGGATDTQYF. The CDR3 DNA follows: TGTGCCAGCAGACCCACCGGGGGGGCGGGGGGCGCAACAGATACGCAGTATTTT.

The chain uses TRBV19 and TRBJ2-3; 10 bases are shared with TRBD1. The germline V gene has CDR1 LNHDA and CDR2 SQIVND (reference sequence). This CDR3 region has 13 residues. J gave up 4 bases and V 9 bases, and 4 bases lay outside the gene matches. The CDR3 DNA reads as TGTGCCAGCCAGACAGGGGGCGCAGATACGCAGTATTTT. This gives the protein CASQTGGADTQYF.

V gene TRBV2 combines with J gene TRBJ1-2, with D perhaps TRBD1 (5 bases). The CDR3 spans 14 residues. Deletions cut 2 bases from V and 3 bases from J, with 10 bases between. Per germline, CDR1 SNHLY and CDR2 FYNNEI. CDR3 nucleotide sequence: TGTGCCAGCAGTGAATGGGGGGACGACTATGGCTACACCTTC. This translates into CASSEWGDDYGYTF.

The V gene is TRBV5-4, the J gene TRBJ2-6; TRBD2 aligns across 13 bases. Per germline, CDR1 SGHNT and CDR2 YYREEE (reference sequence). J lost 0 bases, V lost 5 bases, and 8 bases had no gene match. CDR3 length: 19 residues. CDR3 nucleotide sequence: TGTGCCAGCAGTAAAGGACTAGCGGGAGTAGGCTCTGGGGCCAACGTCCTGACTTTC. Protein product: CASSKGLAGVGSGANVLTF. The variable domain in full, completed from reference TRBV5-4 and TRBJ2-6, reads ETGVTQSPTHLIKTRGQQVTLRCSSQSGHNTVSWYQQALGQGPQFIFQYYREEENGRGNFPPRFSGLQFPNYSSELNVNALELDDSALYLCASSKGLAGVGSGANVLTFGAGSRLTVL.

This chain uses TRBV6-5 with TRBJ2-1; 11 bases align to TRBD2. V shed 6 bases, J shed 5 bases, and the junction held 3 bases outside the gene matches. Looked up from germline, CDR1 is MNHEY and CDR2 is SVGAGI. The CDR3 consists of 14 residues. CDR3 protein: CASRGTSGDNEQFF. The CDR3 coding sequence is TGTGCCAGCAGGGGGACTAGCGGAGACAATGAGCAGTTCTTC.

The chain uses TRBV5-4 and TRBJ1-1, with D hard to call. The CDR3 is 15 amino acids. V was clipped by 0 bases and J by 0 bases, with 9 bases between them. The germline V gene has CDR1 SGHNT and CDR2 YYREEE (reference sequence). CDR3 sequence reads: CASSLEVQVNTEAFF. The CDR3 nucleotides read TGTGCCAGCAGCTTGGAGGTTCAGGTGAACACTGAAGCTTTCTTT.

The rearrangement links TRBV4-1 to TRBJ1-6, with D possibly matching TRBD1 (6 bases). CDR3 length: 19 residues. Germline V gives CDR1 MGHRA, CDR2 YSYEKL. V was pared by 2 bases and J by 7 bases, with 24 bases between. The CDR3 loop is CASSQPHPGEGPLNSPLHF. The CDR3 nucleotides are TGCGCCAGCAGCCAACCACACCCAGGGGAGGGGCCCTTGAATTCACCCCTCCACTTT.

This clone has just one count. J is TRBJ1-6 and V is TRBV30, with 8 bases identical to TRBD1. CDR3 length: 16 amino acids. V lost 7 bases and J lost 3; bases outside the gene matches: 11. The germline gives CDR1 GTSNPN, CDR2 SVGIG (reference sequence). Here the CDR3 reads CASWTGSIIYNSPLHF. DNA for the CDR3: TGTGCCTCCTGGACAGGGAGCATCATCTATAATTCACCCCTCCACTTT.

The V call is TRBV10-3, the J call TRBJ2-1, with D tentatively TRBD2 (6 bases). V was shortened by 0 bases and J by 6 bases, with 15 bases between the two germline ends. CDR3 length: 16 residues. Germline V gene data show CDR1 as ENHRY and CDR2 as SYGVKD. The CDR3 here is CAISESERERGNEQFF. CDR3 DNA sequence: TGTGCCATCAGTGAGTCCGAACGGGAGAGGGGCAATGAGCAGTTCTTC.

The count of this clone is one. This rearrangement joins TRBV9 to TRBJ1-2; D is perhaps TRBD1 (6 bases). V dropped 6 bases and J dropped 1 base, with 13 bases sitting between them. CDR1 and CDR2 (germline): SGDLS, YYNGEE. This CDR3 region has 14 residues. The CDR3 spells CASTKGGGNYGYTF. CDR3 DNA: TGTGCCAGCACCAAAGGGGGGGGTAACTATGGCTACACCTTC.

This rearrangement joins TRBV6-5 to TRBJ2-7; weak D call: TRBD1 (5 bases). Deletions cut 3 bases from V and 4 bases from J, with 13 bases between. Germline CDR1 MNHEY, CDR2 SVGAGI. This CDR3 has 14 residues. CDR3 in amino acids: CASSYSYPGYEQYF. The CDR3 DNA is TGTGCCAGCAGTTATTCCTACCCAGGGTACGAGCAGTACTTC.

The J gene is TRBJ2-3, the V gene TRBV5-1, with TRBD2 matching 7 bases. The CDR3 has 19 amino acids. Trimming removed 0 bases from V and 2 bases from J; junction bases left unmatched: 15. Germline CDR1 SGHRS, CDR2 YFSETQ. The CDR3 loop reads CASSLEGERGRGFTDTQYF. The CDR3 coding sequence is TGCGCCAGCAGCTTGGAGGGCGAGCGGGGCCGGGGATTCACAGATACGCAGTATTTT.

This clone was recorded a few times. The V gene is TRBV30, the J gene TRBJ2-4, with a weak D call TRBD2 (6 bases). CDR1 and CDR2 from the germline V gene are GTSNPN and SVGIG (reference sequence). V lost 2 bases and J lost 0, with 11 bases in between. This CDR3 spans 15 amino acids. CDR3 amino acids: CAWSPPGLAKNIQYF. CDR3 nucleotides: TGTGCCTGGAGTCCCCCGGGACTAGCCAAAAACATTCAGTACTTC. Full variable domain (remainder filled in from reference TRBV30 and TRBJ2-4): SQTIHQWPATLVQPVGSPLSLECTVEGTSNPNLYWYRQAAGRGLQLLFYSVGIGQISSEVPQNLSASRPQDRQFILSSKKLLLSDSGFYLCAWSPPGLAKNIQYFGAGTRLSVL.

CDR3 in amino acids: CASSVQGVYYEQYF. CDR3 nucleotides: TGTGCCAGCAGTGTACAGGGGGTCTATTACGAGCAGTACTTC. This sequence joins TRBV6-1 and TRBJ2-7, with 8 bases fitting TRBD1. With 4 bases clipped from V and 4 bases from J, the junction kept 6 bases outside the gene matches. Germline CDR1 MNHNS, CDR2 SASEGT. CDR3 length: 14 residues.